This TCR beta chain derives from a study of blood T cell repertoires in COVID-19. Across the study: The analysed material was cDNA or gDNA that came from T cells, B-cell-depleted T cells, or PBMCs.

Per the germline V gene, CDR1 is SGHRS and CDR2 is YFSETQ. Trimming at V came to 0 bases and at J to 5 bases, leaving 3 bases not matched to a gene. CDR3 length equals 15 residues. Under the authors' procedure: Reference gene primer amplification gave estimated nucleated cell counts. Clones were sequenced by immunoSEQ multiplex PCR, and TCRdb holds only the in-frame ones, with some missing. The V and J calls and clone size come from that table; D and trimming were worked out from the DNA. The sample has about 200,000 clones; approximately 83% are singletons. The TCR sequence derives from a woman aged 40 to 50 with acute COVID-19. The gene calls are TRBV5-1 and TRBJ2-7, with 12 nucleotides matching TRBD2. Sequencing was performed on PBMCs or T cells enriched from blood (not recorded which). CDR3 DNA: TGCGCCAGCAGCTTGGGACTAGCGGGAGTGGACGAGCAGTACTTC. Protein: CASSLGLAGVDEQYF.